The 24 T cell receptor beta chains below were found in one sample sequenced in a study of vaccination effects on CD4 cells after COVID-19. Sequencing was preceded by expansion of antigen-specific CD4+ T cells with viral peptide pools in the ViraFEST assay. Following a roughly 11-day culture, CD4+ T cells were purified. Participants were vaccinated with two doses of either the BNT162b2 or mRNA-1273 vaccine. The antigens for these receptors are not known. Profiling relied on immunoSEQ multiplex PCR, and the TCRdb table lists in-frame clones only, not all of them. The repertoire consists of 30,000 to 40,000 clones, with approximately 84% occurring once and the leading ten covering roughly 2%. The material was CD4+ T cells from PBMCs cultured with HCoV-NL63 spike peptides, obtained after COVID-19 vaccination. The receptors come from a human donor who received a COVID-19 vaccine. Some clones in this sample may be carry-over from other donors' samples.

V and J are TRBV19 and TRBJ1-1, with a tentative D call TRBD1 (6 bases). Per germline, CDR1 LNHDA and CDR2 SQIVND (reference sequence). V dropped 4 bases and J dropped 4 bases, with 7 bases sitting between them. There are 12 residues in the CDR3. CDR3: CASSRGGTEAFF. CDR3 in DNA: TGTGCCAGTAGTAGAGGGGGCACTGAAGCTTTCTTT. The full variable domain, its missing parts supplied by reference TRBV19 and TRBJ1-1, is DGGITQSPKYLFRKEGQNVTLSCEQNLNHDAMYWYRQDPGQGLRLIYYSQIVNDFQKGDIAEGYSVSREKKESFPLTVTSAQKNPTAFYLCASSRGGTEAFFGQGTRLTVV.

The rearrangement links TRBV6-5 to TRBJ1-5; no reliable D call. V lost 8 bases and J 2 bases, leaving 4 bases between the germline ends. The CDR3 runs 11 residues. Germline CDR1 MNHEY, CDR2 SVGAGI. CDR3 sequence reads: CASGRNQPQHF. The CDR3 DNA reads TGTGCCAGCGGCCGCAATCAGCCCCAGCATTTT.

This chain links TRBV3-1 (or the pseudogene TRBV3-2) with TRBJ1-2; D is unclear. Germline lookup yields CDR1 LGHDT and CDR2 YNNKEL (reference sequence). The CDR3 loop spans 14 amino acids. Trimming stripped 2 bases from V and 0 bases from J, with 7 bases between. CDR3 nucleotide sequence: TGTGCCAGCAGCCAACTGTACGCTAACTATGGCTACACCTTC. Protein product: CASSQLYANYGYTF.

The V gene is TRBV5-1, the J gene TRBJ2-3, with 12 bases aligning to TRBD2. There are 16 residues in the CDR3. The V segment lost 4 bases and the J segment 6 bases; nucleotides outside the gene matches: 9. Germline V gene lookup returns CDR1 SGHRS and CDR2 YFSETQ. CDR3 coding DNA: TGCGCCAGCAGCCTCCCTAGCGGGGGGGGGCAGGATACGCAGTATTTT. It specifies CASSLPSGGGQDTQYF.

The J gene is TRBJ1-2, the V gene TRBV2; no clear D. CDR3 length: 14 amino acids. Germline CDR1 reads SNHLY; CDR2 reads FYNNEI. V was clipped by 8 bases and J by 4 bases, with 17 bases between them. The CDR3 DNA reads TGTGCCAGCGCCCTAGGACGGACCCTCTATGGCTACACCTTC. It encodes CASALGRTLYGYTF.

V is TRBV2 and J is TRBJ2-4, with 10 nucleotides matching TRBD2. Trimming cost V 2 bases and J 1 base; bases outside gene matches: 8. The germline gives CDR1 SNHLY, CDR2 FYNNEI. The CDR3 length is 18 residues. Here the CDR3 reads CASSEMSSGGLAKNIQYF. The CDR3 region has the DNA TGTGCCAGCAGTGAAATGAGTAGCGGGGGGCTTGCCAAAAACATTCAGTACTTC. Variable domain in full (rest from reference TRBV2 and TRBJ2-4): EPEVTQTPSHQVTQMGQEVILRCVPISNHLYFYWYRQILGQKVEFLVSFYNNEISEKSEIFDDQFSVERPDGSNFTLKIRSTKLEDSAMYFCASSEMSSGGLAKNIQYFGAGTRLSVL.

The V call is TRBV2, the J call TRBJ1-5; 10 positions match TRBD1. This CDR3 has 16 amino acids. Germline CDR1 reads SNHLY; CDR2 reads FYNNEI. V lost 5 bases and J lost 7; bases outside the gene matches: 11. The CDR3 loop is CASSSPSGTGDQPQHF. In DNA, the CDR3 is TGTGCCAGCAGTTCACCCAGCGGGACAGGGGACCAGCCCCAGCATTTT.

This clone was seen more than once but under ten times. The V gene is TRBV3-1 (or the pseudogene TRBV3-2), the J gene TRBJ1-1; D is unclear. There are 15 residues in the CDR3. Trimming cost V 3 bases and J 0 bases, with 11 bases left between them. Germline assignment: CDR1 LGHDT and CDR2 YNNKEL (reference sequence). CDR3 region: CASSHGYGVNTEAFF. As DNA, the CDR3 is TGTGCCAGCAGCCATGGATATGGAGTGAACACTGAAGCTTTCTTT.

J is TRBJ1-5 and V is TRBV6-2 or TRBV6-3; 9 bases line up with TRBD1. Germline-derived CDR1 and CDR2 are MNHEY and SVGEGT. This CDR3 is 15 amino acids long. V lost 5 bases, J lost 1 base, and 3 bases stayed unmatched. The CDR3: CASSNRGLSNQPQHF. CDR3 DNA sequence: TGTGCCAGCAGTAACAGGGGGCTCAGCAATCAGCCCCAGCATTTT.

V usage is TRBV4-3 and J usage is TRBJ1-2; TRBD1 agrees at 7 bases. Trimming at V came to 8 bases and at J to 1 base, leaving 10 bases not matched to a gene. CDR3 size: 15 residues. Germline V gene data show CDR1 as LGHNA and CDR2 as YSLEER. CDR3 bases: TGCGCCAGCGGGCGTGGGGGACAGAATAACTATGGCTACACCTTC. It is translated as CASGRGGQNNYGYTF.

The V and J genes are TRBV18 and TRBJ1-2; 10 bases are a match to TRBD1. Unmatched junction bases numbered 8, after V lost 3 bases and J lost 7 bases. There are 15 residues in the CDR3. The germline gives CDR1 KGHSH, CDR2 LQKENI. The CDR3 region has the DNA TGTGCCAGCTCACCCCCCGGCGACAGGGGGCTTGGCTACACCTTC. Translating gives CASSPPGDRGLGYTF.

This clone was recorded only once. In DNA, the CDR3 is TGTGCCAGCAGCTCAGACATAAGCTCTGGAAACACCATATATTTT. This encodes CASSSDISSGNTIYF. The gene calls are TRBV9 and TRBJ1-3, with D uncertain. V was clipped by 4 bases and J by 0 bases, with 11 bases between them. The CDR3 sequence is 15 residues long. The germline V gene encodes CDR1 SGDLS and CDR2 YYNGEE.

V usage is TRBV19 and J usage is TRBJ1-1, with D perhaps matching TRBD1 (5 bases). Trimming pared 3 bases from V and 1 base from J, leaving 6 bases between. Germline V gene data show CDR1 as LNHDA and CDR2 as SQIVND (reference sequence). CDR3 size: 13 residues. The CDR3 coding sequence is TGTGCCAGTAGTATCGGGGGGAACACTGAAGCTTTCTTT. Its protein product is CASSIGGNTEAFF.

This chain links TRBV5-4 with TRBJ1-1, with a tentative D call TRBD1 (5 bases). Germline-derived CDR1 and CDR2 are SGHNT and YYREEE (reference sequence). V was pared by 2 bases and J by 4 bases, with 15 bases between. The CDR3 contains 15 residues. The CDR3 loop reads CASSFGGGGFTEAFF. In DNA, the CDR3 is TGTGCCAGCAGCTTCGGAGGTGGGGGTTTCACTGAAGCTTTCTTT.

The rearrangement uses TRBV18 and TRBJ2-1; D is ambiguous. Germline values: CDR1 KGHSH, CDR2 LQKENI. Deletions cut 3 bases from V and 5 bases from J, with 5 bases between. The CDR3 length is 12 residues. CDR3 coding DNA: TGTGCCAGCTCACCCGAACACAATGAGCAGTTCTTC. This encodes CASSPEHNEQFF.

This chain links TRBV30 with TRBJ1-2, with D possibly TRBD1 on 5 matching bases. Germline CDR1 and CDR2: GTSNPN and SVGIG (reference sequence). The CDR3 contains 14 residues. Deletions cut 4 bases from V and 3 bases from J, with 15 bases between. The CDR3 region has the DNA TGTGCCTGGATCCGGACCGACAGCTACTATGGCTACACCTTC. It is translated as CAWIRTDSYYGYTF.

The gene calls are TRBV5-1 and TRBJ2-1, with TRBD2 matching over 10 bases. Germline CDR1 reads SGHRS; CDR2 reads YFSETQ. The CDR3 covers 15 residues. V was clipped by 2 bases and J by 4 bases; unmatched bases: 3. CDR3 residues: CASSFERGGYNEQFF. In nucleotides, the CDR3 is TGCGCCAGCAGCTTCGAGCGGGGGGGATACAATGAGCAGTTCTTC.

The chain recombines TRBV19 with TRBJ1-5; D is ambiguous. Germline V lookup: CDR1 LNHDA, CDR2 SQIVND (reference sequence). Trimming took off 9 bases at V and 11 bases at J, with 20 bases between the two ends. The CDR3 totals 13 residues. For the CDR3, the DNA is TGTGCCAGCGCTCGGGGTTTGGCTGGGTCCCAGCATTTT. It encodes CASARGLAGSQHF.

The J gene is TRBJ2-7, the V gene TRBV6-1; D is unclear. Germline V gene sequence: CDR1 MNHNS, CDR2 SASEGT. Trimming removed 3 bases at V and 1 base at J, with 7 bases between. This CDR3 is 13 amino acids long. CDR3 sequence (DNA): TGTGCCAGCAGTGAGTGGGCGTCCTACGAGCAGTACGTC. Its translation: CASSEWASYEQYV.

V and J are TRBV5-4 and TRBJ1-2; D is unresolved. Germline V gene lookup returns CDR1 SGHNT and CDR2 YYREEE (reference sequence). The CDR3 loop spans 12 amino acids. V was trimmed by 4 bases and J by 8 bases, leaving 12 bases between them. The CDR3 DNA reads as TGTGCCAGCAGCCAGCCCCCGATCGGCTACACCTTC. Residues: CASSQPPIGYTF. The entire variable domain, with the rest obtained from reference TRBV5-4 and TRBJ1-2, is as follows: ETGVTQSPTHLIKTRGQQVTLRCSSQSGHNTVSWYQQALGQGPQFIFQYYREEENGRGNFPPRFSGLQFPNYSSELNVNALELDDSALYLCASSQPPIGYTFGSGTRLTVV.

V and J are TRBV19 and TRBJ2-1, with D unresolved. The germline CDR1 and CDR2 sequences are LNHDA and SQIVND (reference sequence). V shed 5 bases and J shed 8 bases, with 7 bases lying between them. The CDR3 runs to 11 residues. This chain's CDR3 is CASSDRDEQFF. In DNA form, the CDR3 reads TGTGCCAGTAGTGACCGGGATGAGCAGTTCTTC.

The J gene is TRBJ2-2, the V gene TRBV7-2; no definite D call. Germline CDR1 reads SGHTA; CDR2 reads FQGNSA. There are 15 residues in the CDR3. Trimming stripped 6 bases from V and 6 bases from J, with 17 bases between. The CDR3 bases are TGTGCCAGCAGTCCGAACACGGCCAAGCCCGGGGAGCTGTTTTTT. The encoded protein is CASSPNTAKPGELFF.

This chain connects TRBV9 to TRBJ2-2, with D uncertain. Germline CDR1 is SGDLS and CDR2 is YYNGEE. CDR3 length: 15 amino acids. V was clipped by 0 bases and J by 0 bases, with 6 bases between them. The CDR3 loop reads CASSVGATNTGELFF. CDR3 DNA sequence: TGTGCCAGCAGCGTAGGCGCTACGAACACCGGGGAGCTGTTTTTT.

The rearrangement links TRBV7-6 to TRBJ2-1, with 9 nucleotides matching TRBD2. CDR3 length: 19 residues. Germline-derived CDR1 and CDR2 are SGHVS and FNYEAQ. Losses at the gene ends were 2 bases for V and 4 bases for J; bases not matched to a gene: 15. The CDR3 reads CASSLPNQSSGGWYNEQFF. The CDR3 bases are TGTGCCAGCAGCTTACCCAACCAATCAAGCGGGGGGTGGTACAATGAGCAGTTCTTC. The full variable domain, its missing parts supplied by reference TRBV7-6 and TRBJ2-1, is GAGVSQSPRYKVTKRGQDVALRCDPISGHVSLYWYRQALGQGPEFLTYFNYEAQQDKSGLPNDRFSAERPEGSISTLTIQRTEQRDSAMYRCASSLPNQSSGGWYNEQFFGPGTRLTVL.